Each of the 13 T cell receptor beta chains below was sequenced from the same sample in a study of shared clonotypes between healthy human individuals. Naive CD8 cells lacked CD45RO, underwent positive selection for CCR7 and left out terminally differentiated effector memory CD45RA+ cells. Profiled with immunoSEQ multiplex PCR; TCRdb holds only in-frame clones, not every one. The table shows around 1.9 million clones, with about 93% occurring only once. What was sequenced was naive CD8+ T cells from PBMCs. These receptor sequences come from a man younger than 30 in good health. Some clones in this sample may be carry-over from other donors' samples.

Comment on this clone: The sample contains more than one DNA sequence encoding this CDR3. The genes are TRBV30 and TRBJ2-1; TRBD2 matches 12 bases. Per the germline V gene, CDR1 is GTSNPN and CDR2 is SVGIG (reference sequence). This CDR3 contains 15 residues. The J segment lost 6 bases and the V segment lost 2 bases, leaving 5 bases of the junction unmatched. This CDR3 is CAWSPSGRAVNEQFF. CDR3 bases: TGTGCCTGGAGTCCTAGCGGGAGGGCCGTCAATGAGCAGTTCTTC.

The V gene is TRBV27, the J gene TRBJ2-3, with a possible D match to TRBD2 (6 bases). V was cut by 0 bases and J by 2 bases, with 21 bases left in between. CDR1 and CDR2 (germline): MNHEY, SMNVEV (reference sequence). The CDR3 has 19 residues. In DNA, the CDR3 is TGTGCCAGCAGTTTATCTGTTCCCTTCCGGGACTCTTACACAGATACGCAGTATTTT. As protein: CASSLSVPFRDSYTDTQYF.

This clone has only a few counts. The J gene is TRBJ1-1, the V gene TRBV29-1; the D gene is possibly TRBD1 (5 bases). Germline lookup yields CDR1 SQVTM and CDR2 ANQGSEA. Trimming removed 3 bases from V and 6 bases from J, with 11 bases in between. This CDR3 has 12 residues. The CDR3 DNA sequence: TGCAGCGTTGATAGCAGGGTGGCTGAAGCTTTCTTT. It is translated as CSVDSRVAEAFF.

The chain uses TRBV5-6 and TRBJ1-2, with D unresolved. Germline V gene data show CDR1 as SGHDT and CDR2 as YYEEEE. Trimming took off 2 bases at V and 2 bases at J, with 10 bases between the two ends. This CDR3 spans 14 amino acids. CDR3 DNA sequence: TGTGCCAGCAGCTTACGGACGGAGAACTATGGCTACACCTTC. As protein: CASSLRTENYGYTF.

The chain has TRBV6-1 and TRBJ2-7; 10 nucleotides align to TRBD1. J gave up 5 bases and V 2 bases, and 6 bases lay outside the gene matches. The CDR3 runs 15 residues. Germline CDR1 reads MNHNS; CDR2 reads SASEGT. The DNA for the CDR3 is TGTGCCAGCAGTGAAAGGGACAGGGGTTATAACGAGCAGTACTTC. Encoded protein: CASSERDRGYNEQYF.

The chain combines TRBV14 with TRBJ1-1; 8 bases align to TRBD1. Germline CDR1 reads SGHDN; CDR2 reads FVKESK. Unmatched junction bases numbered 5, after V lost 1 base and J lost 4 bases. The CDR3 extends over 15 amino acids. For the CDR3, the DNA is TGTGCCAGCAGCCAAGTAGGACAGGGTGCCACTGAAGCTTTCTTT. Its protein product is CASSQVGQGATEAFF. The whole variable domain, remainder taken from reference TRBV14 and TRBJ1-1, is EAGVTQFPSHSVIEKGQTVTLRCDPISGHDNLYWYRRVMGKEIKFLLHFVKESKQDESGMPNNRFLAERTGGTYSTLKVQPAELEDSGVYFCASSQVGQGATEAFFGQGTRLTVV.

CDR3 DNA: TGTGCCAGCAGCAAAAATAGCGGGAGGGCCCGGTACGAGCAGTACTTC. Translation gives CASSKNSGRARYEQYF. This chain connects TRBV13 to TRBJ2-7; the match to TRBD2 covers 11 bases. Trimming cost V 5 bases and J 4 bases; bases outside gene matches: 10. Germline V gene data show CDR1 as PRHDT and CDR2 as FYEKMQ (reference sequence). The CDR3 has 16 amino acids.

This clone appeared once. The chain is built from TRBV11-2 and TRBJ1-1; D uncertain. Trimming cost V 1 base and J 9 bases, with 9 bases left between them. This CDR3 region has 12 residues. In germline, CDR1 is SGHAT, CDR2 FQNNGV. CDR3 in amino acids: CASSLAPRQAFF. Written as DNA, the CDR3 is TGTGCCAGCAGCTTAGCCCCCCGCCAAGCTTTCTTT. The full variable domain, completed using reference TRBV11-2 and TRBJ1-1, is EAGVAQSPRYKIIEKRQSVAFWCNPISGHATLYWYQQILGQGPKLLIQFQNNGVVDDSQLPKDRFSAERLKGVDSTLKIQPAKLEDSAVYLCASSLAPRQAFFGQGTRLTVV.

J is TRBJ2-3 and V is TRBV9; D is perhaps TRBD2 (6 bases). The V and J ends lost 3 bases and 4 bases respectively, with 9 bases between them. This CDR3 is built from 13 residues. Germline V lookup: CDR1 SGDLS, CDR2 YYNGEE. CDR3 nucleotides: TGTGCCAGCAGCGCGACTAGGGCAGATACGCAGTATTTT. The encoded protein is CASSATRADTQYF.

About this clone itself: This sample includes further DNA sequences coding for the same CDR3. This chain connects TRBV5-8 to TRBJ1-1; D uncertain. The germline V gene encodes CDR1 SGHTS and CDR2 YDEGEE. Deletions cut 0 bases from V and 4 bases from J, with 4 bases between. The CDR3 spans 12 residues. CDR3 in amino acids: CASSLGVTEAFF. In DNA form, the CDR3 reads TGTGCCAGCAGCTTGGGAGTCACTGAAGCTTTCTTT.

CDR3 in DNA: TGTGCCAGCGCCACCCCCGCTCTCCAGGGTTACACCGGGGAGCTGTTTTTT. Its translation: CASATPALQGYTGELFF. The V gene is TRBV27, the J gene TRBJ2-2; perhaps TRBD1 as D (5 bases). CDR1 and CDR2 from the germline V gene are MNHEY and SMNVEV (reference sequence). The V gene lost 8 bases and the J gene lost 3 bases, with 22 bases spanning the gap. CDR3 length: 17 residues.

The chain links TRBV9 to TRBJ2-1; 13 nucleotides match TRBD2. Germline V gene sequence: CDR1 SGDLS, CDR2 YYNGEE. This CDR3 spans 15 amino acids. V trimming: 4 bases; J trimming: 4 bases; junction bases outside the gene matches: 2. The CDR3 region has the DNA TGTGCCAGCAGCCCGACTAGCGGGAGGTACAATGAGCAGTTCTTC. Translation: CASSPTSGRYNEQFF.

The chain combines TRBV13 with TRBJ2-7; D remains ambiguous. Trimming took off 5 bases at V and 2 bases at J, with 13 bases between the two ends. The CDR3 totals 14 residues. The germline gives CDR1 PRHDT, CDR2 FYEKMQ (reference sequence). For the CDR3, the DNA is TGTGCCAGCAGCCTTGGAAGGTCCACCTACGAGCAGTACTTC. Protein product: CASSLGRSTYEQYF.